This T cell receptor beta chain originates from a study of graft-versus-host responses after intestinal transplantation. Study as a whole: Every transplant recipient was induced with anti-thymocyte globulin, then maintained on tacrolimus and steroids for around 3 years. The study's findings and limits: GvH clones appeared in recipient marrow, some first in ileum or blood.

With respect to this clone: The target antigen is unknown.

V was trimmed by 1 base and J by 0 bases, leaving 13 bases between them. The CDR3 loop spans 17 amino acids. Germline V gene sequence: CDR1 SGHVS, CDR2 FQNEAQ. The data were produced by immunoSEQ multiplex PCR, yet TCRdb's version contains in-frame clones alone and is incomplete. The sample holds over 70,000 clones; just under 95% are singletons and the top ten take less than 0.55%. Sequenced material: unstimulated CD8+ T cells sorted from spleen or lymph node cells, taken before intestinal transplant. This TCR was recovered from a human donor who received an intestinal transplant. The chain uses TRBV7-8 and TRBJ1-5; D remains unclear. CDR3 region: CASSLGVHSDSNQPQHF. The CDR3 coding sequence is TGTGCCAGCAGCTTAGGAGTTCACAGTGATAGCAATCAGCCCCAGCATTTT.